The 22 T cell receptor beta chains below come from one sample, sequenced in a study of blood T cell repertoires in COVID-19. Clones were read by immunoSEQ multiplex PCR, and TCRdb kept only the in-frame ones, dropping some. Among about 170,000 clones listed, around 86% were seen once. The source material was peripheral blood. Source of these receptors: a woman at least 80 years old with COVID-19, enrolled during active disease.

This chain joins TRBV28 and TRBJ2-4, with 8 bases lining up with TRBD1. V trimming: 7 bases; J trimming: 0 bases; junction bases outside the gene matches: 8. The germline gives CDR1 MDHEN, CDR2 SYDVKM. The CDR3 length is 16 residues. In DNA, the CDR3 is TGTGCCAGCAAAGGACCCAGGGGGCTAGCCAAAAACATTCAGTACTTC. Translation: CASKGPRGLAKNIQYF.

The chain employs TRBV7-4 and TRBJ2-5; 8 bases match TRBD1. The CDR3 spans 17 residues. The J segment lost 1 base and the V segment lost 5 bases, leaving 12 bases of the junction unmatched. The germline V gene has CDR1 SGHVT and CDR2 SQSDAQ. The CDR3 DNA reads TGTGCCAGCAGCCAAAGAGGCGAACAGGGGGGCCAAGAGACCCAGTACTTC. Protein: CASSQRGEQGGQETQYF.

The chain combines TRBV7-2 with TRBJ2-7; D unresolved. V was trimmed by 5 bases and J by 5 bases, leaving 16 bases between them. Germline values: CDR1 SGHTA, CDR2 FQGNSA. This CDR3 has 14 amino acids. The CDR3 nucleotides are TGTGCCAGCAGCCAAAACTCCCCCTTTAACGAGCAGTACTTC. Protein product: CASSQNSPFNEQYF.

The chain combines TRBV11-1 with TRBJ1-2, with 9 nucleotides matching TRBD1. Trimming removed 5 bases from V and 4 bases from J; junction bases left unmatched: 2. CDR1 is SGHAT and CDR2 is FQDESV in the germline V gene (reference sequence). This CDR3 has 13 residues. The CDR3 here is CASSRQGVYGYTF. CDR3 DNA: TGTGCCAGCAGCCGACAGGGGGTCTATGGCTACACCTTC.

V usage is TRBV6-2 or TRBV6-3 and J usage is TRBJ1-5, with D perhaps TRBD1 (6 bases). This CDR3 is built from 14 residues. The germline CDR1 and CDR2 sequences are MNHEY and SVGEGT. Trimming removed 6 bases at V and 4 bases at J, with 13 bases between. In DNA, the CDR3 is TGTGCCAGCAGGCCTGGGGGGGCTAATCAGCCCCAGCATTTT. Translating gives CASRPGGANQPQHF.

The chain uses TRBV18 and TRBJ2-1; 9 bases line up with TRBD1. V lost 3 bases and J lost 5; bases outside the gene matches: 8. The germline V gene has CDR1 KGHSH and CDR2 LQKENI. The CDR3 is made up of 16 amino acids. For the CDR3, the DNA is TGTGCCAGCTCACCTAGGGGACAGGGCCCAAACAATGAGCAGTTCTTC. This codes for CASSPRGQGPNNEQFF.

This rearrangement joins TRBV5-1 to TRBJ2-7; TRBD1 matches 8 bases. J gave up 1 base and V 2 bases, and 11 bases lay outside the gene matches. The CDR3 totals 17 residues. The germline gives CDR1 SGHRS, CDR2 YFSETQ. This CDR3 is CASSLAGRDRRSYEQYF. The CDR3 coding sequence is TGCGCCAGCAGCTTAGCCGGCCGGGACAGGCGATCCTACGAGCAGTACTTC. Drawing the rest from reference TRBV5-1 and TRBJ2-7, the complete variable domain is KAGVTQTPRYLIKTRGQQVTLSCSPISGHRSVSWYQQTPGQGLQFLFEYFSETQRNKGNFPGRFSGRQFSNSRSEMNVSTLELGDSALYLCASSLAGRDRRSYEQYFGPGTRLTVT.

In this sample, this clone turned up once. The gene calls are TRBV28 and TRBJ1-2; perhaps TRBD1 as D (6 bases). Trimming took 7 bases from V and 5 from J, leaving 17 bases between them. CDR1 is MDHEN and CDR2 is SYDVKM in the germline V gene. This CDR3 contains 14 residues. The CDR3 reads CASMPAGANYGYTF. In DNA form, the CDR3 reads TGTGCCAGCATGCCCGCGGGGGCAAATTATGGCTACACCTTC.

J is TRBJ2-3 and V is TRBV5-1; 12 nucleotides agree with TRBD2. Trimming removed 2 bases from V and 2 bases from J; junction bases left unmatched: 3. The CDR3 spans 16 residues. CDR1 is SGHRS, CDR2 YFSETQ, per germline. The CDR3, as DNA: TGCGCCAGCAGCTTTCTAGCGGGAGGGAACACAGATACGCAGTATTTT. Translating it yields CASSFLAGGNTDTQYF.

CDR3 coding DNA: TGCGCCAGCAGCTTGGTTGGGGATCGGGAAAACACCATATATTTT. This gives the protein CASSLVGDRENTIYF. The chain joins TRBV5-1 to TRBJ1-3; D is unclear. CDR3 length: 15 residues. V was pared by 0 bases and J by 6 bases, with 13 bases between. Germline V gene lookup returns CDR1 SGHRS and CDR2 YFSETQ. The full variable domain, completed using reference TRBV5-1 and TRBJ1-3, is KAGVTQTPRYLIKTRGQQVTLSCSPISGHRSVSWYQQTPGQGLQFLFEYFSETQRNKGNFPGRFSGRQFSNSRSEMNVSTLELGDSALYLCASSLVGDRENTIYFGEGSWLTVV.

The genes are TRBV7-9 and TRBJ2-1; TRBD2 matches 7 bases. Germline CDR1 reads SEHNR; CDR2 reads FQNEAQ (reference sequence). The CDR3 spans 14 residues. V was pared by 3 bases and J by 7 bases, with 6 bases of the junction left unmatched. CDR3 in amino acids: CASSLDFGGNEQFF. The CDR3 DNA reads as TGTGCCAGCAGCTTGGATTTCGGGGGGAATGAGCAGTTCTTC.

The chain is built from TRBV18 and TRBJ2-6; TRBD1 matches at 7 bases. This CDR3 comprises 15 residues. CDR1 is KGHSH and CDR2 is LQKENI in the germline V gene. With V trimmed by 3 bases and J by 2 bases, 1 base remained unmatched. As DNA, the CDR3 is TGTGCCAGCTCACCCGGACAGGCTGGGGCCAACGTCCTGACTTTC. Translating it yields CASSPGQAGANVLTF. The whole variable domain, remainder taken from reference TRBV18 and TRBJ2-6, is NAGVMQNPRHLVRRRGQEARLRCSPMKGHSHVYWYRQLPEEGLKFMVYLQKENIIDESGMPKERFSAEFPKEGPSILRIQQVVRGDSAAYFCASSPGQAGANVLTFGAGSRLTVL.

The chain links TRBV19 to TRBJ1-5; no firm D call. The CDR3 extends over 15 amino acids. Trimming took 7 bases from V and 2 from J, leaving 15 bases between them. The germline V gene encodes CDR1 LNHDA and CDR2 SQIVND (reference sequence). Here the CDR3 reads CASTLGGVRNQPQHF. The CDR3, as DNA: TGTGCCAGTACCTTAGGCGGGGTACGCAATCAGCCCCAGCATTTT.

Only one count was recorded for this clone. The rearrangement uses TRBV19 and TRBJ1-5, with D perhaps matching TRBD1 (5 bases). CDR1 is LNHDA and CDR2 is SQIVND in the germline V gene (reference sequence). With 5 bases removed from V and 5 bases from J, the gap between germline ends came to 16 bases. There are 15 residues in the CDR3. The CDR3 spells CASSPPGGNHQPQHF. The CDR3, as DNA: TGTGCCAGTAGTCCCCCCGGGGGGAATCATCAGCCCCAGCATTTT.

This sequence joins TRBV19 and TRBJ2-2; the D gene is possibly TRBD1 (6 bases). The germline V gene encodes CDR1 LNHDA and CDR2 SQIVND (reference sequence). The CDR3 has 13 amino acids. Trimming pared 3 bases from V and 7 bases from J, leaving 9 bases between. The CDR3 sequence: CASSIQGLGELFF. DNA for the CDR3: TGTGCCAGTAGTATTCAGGGGCTCGGGGAGCTGTTTTTT.

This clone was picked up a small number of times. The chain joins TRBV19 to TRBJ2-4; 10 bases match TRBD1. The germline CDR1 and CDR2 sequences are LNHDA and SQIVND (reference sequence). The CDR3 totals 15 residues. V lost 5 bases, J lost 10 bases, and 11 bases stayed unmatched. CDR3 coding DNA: TGTGCCAGTAGTCGTGGAGGGACAGGGGTGAGGATTCAGTACTTC. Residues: CASSRGGTGVRIQYF.

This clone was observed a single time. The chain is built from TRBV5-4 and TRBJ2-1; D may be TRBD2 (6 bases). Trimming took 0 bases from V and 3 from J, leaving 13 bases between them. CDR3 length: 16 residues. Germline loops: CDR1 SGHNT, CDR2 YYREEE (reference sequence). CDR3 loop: CASSLGSGRGYNEQFF. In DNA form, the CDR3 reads TGTGCCAGCAGCTTGGGGTCTGGGCGGGGCTACAATGAGCAGTTCTTC.

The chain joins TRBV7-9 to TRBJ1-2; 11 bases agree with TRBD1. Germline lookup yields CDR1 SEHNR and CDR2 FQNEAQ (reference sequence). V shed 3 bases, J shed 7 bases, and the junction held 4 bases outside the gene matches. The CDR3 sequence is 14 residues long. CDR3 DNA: TGTGCCAGCAGCTTTGGACAGGGGGCGGGTGGCTACACCTTC. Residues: CASSFGQGAGGYTF.

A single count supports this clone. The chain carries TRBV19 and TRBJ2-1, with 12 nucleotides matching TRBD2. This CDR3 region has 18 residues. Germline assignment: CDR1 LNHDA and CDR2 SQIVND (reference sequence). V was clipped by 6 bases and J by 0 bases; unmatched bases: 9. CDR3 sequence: CASSTGTSGPHSYNEQFF. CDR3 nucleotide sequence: TGTGCCAGTAGCACCGGGACTAGCGGGCCTCACTCCTACAATGAGCAGTTCTTC.

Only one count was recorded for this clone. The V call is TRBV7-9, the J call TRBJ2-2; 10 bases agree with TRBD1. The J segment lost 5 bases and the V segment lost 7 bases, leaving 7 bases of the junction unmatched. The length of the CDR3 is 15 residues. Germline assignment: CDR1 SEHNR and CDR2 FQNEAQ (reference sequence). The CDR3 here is CASTRQGARTGELFF. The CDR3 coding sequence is TGTGCCAGCACGCGACAGGGGGCGAGGACCGGGGAGCTGTTTTTT.

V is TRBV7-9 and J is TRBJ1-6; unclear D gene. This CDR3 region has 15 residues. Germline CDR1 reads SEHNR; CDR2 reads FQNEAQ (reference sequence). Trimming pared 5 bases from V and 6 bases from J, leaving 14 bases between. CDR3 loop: CASSGGLGSNSPLHF. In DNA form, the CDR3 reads TGTGCCAGCAGCGGCGGATTGGGTAGTAATTCACCCCTCCACTTT.

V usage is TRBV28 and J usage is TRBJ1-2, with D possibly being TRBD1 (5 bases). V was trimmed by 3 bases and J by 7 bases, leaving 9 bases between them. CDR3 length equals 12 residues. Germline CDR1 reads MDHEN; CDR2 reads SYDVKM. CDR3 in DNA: TGTGCCAGCAGTTTCAGGGTGGGTGGCTACACCTTC. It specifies CASSFRVGGYTF.